The present TCR beta chain was sequenced within a study of blood T cells in healthy people across ages. As for the study in general: There was about one barcoded beta molecule captured by template switching per two T cells.

Primed by a sample-barcoded 5' primer and a J-beta primer mix, a second PCR proceeded for about 6 to 12 cycles. Every sample gave at least 2.5 million paired-end reads containing CDR3. TCRdb reprocessed the 5' RACE reads via MiXCR and lists one record per CDR3 protein. The sample shows fewer than 2 million distinct CDR3 sequences, roughly two fifths of them seen only once. Whole-study results and caveats: Naive T cell percentage showed a strong correlation with TCR beta diversity. Naive CD4+ cell counts and diversity both ran higher in long-lived than in aged donors.

V was trimmed by 6 bases and J by 7 bases, leaving 13 bases between them. Per the germline V gene, CDR1 is MNHNS and CDR2 is SASEGT. There are 13 residues in the CDR3. The sample holds one count of this clonotype. The antigen is not known. The sample consisted of blood. J is TRBJ2-1 and V is TRBV6-1; TRBD2 might be the D (6 bases). This TCR was sampled from a human donor in good health. CDR3 DNA sequence: TGTGCCAGCAGAAGGGACTTATTAAATGAGCAGTTCTTC. Amino acids: CASRRDLLNEQFF.